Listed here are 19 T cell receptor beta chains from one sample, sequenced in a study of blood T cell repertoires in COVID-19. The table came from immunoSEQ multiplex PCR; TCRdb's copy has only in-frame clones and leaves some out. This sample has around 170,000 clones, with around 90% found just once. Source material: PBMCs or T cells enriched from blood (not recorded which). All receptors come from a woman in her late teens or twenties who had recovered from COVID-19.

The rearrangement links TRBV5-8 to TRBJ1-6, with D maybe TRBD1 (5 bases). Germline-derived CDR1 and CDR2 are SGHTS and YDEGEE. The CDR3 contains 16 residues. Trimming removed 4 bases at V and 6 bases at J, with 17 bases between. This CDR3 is CASSRGGSPGNSPLHF. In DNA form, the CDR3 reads TGTGCCAGCAGCCGGGGGGGTTCGCCGGGTAATTCACCCCTCCACTTT.

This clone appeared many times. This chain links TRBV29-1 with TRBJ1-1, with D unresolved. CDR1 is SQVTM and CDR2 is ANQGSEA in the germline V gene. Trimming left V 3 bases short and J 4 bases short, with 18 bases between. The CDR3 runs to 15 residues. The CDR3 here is CSVDGEGGGGTEAFF. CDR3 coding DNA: TGCAGCGTTGATGGTGAAGGCGGTGGAGGCACTGAAGCTTTCTTT.

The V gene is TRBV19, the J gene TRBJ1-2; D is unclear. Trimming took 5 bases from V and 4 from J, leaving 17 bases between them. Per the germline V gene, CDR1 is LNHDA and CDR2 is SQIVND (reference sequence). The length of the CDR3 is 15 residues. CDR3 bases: TGTGCCAGTAGTCTTGCAACCGGGGTGGGCTATGGCTACACCTTC. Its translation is CASSLATGVGYGYTF. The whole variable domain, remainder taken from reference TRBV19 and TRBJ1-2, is DGGITQSPKYLFRKEGQNVTLSCEQNLNHDAMYWYRQDPGQGLRLIYYSQIVNDFQKGDIAEGYSVSREKKESFPLTVTSAQKNPTAFYLCASSLATGVGYGYTFGSGTRLTVV.

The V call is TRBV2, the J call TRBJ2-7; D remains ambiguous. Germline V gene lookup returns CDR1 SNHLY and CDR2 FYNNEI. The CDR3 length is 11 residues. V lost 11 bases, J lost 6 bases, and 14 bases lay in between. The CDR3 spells CALTIPPEQYF. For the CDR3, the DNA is TGTGCCCTTACTATCCCACCCGAGCAGTACTTC.

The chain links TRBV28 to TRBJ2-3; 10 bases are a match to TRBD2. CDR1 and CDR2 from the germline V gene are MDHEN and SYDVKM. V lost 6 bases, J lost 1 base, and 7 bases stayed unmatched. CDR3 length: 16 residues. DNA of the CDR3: TGTGCCAGCAGCCCGAGCAGCGGGGGGGGCACAGATACGCAGTATTTT. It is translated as CASSPSSGGGTDTQYF.

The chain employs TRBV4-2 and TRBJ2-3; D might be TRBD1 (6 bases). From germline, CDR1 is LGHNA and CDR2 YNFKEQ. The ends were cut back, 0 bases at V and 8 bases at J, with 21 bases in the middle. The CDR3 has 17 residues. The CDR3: CASSQDLGAPRYGTQYF. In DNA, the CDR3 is TGTGCCAGCAGCCAAGATTTGGGGGCCCCTCGTTATGGTACGCAGTATTTT.

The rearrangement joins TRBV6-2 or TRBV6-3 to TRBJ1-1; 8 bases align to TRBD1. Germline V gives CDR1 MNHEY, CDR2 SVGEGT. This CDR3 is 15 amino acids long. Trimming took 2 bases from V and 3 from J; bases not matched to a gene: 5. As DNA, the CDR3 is TGTGCCAGCAGTTACGGACAGGGAGGTTACACTGAAGCTTTCTTT. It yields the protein CASSYGQGGYTEAFF.

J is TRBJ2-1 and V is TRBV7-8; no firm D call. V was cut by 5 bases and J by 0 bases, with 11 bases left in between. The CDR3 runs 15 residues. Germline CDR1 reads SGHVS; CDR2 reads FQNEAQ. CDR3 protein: CASSPGPSSYNEQFF. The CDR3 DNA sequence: TGTGCCAGCAGCCCAGGCCCAAGCTCCTACAATGAGCAGTTCTTC.

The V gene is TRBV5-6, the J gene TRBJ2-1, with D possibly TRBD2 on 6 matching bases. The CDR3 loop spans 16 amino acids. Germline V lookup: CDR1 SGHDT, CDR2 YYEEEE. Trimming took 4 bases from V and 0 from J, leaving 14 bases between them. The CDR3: CASSPEAGSSYNEQFF. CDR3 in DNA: TGTGCCAGCAGCCCGGAGGCGGGGAGCTCCTACAATGAGCAGTTCTTC.

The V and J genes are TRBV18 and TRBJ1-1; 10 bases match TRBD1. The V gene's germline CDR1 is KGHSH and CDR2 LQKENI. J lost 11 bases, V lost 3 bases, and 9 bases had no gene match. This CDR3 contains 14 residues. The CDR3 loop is CASSPGQGFHPAFF. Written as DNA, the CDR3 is TGTGCCAGCTCACCGGGACAGGGGTTCCATCCGGCTTTCTTT.

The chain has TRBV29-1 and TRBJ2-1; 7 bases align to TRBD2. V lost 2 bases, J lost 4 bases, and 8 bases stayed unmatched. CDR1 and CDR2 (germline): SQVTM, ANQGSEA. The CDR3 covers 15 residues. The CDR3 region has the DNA TGCAGCGTTGAAAGGTATCCGGGGGGTTACAATGAGCAGTTCTTC. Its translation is CSVERYPGGYNEQFF.

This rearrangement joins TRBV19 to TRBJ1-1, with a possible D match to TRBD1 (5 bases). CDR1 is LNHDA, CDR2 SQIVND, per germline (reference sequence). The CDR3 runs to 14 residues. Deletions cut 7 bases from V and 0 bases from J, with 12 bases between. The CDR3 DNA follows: TGTGCCAGTAATTGGGCAGGGATGAACACTGAAGCTTTCTTT. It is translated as CASNWAGMNTEAFF.

The CDR3 nucleotides are TGTGCCAGCACTCCCCCCGGGTTGGGGGGAGAGACCCAGTACTTC. This codes for CASTPPGLGGETQYF. This chain joins TRBV2 and TRBJ2-5; D may be TRBD2 (6 bases). The CDR3 covers 15 residues. Per germline, CDR1 SNHLY and CDR2 FYNNEI. V was trimmed by 7 bases and J by 4 bases, leaving 19 bases between them.

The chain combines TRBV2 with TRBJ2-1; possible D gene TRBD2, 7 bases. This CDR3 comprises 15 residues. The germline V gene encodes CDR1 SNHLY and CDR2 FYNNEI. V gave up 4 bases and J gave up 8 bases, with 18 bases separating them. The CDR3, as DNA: TGTGCCAGCAGTGTGTTTAGGGGGGGCGTCGATGAGCAGTTCTTC. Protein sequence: CASSVFRGGVDEQFF.

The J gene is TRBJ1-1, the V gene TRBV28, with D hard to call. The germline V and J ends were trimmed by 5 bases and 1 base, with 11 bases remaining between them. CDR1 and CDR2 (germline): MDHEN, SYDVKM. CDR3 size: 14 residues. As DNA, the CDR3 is TGTGCCAGCAGTAATCAGATCCAGAACACTGAAGCTTTCTTT. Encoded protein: CASSNQIQNTEAFF.

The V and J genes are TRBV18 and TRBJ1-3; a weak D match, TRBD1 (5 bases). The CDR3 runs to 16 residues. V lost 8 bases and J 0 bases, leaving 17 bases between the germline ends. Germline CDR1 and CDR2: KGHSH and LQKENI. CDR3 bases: TGTGCCAGCCGTATACAGGCCTCAAACTCTGGAAACACCATATATTTT. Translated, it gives CASRIQASNSGNTIYF.

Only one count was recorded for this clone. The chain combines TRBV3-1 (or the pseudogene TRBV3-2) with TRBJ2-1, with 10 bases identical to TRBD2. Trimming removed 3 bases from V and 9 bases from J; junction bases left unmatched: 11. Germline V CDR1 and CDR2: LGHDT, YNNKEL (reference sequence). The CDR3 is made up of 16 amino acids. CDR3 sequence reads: CASSQLGAGGPGEQFF. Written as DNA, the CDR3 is TGTGCCAGCAGCCAGCTAGGAGCGGGAGGGCCGGGTGAGCAGTTCTTC.

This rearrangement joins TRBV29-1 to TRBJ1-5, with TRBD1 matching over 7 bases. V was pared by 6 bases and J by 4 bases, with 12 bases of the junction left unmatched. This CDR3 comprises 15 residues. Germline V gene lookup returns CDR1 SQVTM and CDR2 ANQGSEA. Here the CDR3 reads CSVRELGQENQPQHF. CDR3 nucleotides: TGCAGCGTGAGGGAATTAGGACAGGAAAATCAGCCCCAGCATTTT. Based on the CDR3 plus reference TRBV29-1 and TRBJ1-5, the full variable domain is SAVISQKPSRDICQRGTSLTIQCQVDSQVTMMFWYRQQPGQSLTLIATANQGSEATYESGFVIDKFPISRPNLTFSTLTVSNMSPEDSSIYLCSVRELGQENQPQHFGDGTRLSIL.

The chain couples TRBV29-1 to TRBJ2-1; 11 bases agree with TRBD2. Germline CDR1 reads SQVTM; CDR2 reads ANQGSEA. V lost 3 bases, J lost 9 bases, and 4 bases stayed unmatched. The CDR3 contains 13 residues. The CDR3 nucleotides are TGCAGCGTTGAGACTAGCGGGATGGGTGAGCAGTTCTTC. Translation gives CSVETSGMGEQFF.